This T cell receptor beta chain was identified in a study of control samples from healthy donors and cancer patients. TCRdb keeps only in-frame clones here, not all; method: immunoSEQ multiplex PCR. The sample carries about 130,000 clones, around 92% recorded once. V shed 5 bases and J shed 1 base, with 11 bases lying between them. CDR1 and CDR2 (germline): LGHDT, YNNKEL (reference sequence). CDR3 length: 14 residues. The sample taken for sequencing was blood. The clonotype originates from a woman in her forties or fifties in good health. This sequence joins TRBV3-1 (or the pseudogene TRBV3-2) and TRBJ1-1, with a possible D match to TRBD1 (6 bases). CDR3 residues: CASSRQVTNTEAFF. CDR3 DNA sequence: TGTGCCAGCAGCAGACAGGTTACGAACACTGAAGCTTTCTTT.